This T cell receptor (beta chain) was identified during a study of beta chain features in type 1 diabetes. Study context: The patient and healthy donor groups were comparable for age, gender and cell yields.

Remarks on this clone: Its antigen is not known.

Broader study findings: A potential PCR bias toward shorter templates would be equal in patient and control samples. Cells with high TCR expression could be over-represented by cDNA sequencing. Moderate yet significant TCRB CDR3 shortening was seen in Type 1 diabetes patients in all four CD4+ subsets.

The V and J ends lost 7 bases and 6 bases respectively, with 13 bases between them. This CDR3 spans 13 amino acids. Looked up from germline, CDR1 is SEHNR and CDR2 is FQNEAQ (reference sequence). Investigators reverse transcribed all isolated RNA, so they sequenced expressed TCRB transcripts. The assay was immunoSEQ multiplex PCR, and TCRdb's table has in-frame clones only and misses some. The data show 130,000 or so clones, about a sixth seen once. The chain combines TRBV7-9 with TRBJ2-1; D remains ambiguous. This sequence originates from a man younger than 40 with type 1 diabetes. The sequencing input was central memory CD4+ T cells from blood. CDR3 residues: CASTPSASNEQFF. CDR3 sequence (DNA): TGTGCCAGCACCCCGAGCGCCTCCAATGAGCAGTTCTTC.